The 14 T cell receptor beta chains given below trace back to one sample, sequenced in a study of cytomegalovirus exposure and HLA in healthy donors. Both 60 Vbeta primers and 13 Jbeta primers went into the PCR. Produced via immunoSEQ multiplex PCR; TCRdb's table is partial and in-frame only. Here the sample spans 150,000 to 200,000 clones, approximately 80% being singletons. The sample consisted of PBMCs. The origin of the receptors is a woman aged 25-40 years in good health and CMV-seropositive.

The J gene is TRBJ1-5, the V gene TRBV18, with TRBD1 as a possible D gene (5 bases). Germline V gene lookup returns CDR1 KGHSH and CDR2 LQKENI. This CDR3 has 15 amino acids. Trimming cost V 3 bases and J 3 bases, with 12 bases left between them. CDR3 DNA sequence: TGTGCCAGCTCACCTTCCAGGGACTTCAATCAGCCCCAGCATTTT. Translating gives CASSPSRDFNQPQHF.

This chain connects TRBV7-6 to TRBJ1-4; a weak D match, TRBD1 (5 bases). Between the trimmed V and J ends, which lost 1 base and 5 bases, there was a span of 11 bases. This CDR3 comprises 15 residues. Germline CDR1 and CDR2: SGHVS and FNYEAQ. For the CDR3, the DNA is TGTGCCAGCAGCTTAGACGAATCAGGGAATGAAAAACTGTTTTTT. Translating gives CASSLDESGNEKLFF. The full variable domain, in which reference TRBV7-6 and TRBJ1-4 provide the parts outside the CDR3, is GAGVSQSPRYKVTKRGQDVALRCDPISGHVSLYWYRQALGQGPEFLTYFNYEAQQDKSGLPNDRFSAERPEGSISTLTIQRTEQRDSAMYRCASSLDESGNEKLFFGSGTQLSVL.

The chain combines TRBV5-1 with TRBJ2-5; 8 bases match TRBD1. The J call may be in error: the DNA end matches TRBJ2-7 better. Per germline, CDR1 SGHRS and CDR2 YFSETQ. This CDR3 has 14 residues. The CDR3 sequence is CASSRQGQDYEQYF. In DNA form, the CDR3 reads TGCGCCAGCAGCCGTCAGGGACAGGACTACGAGCAGTACTTC.

To note about this clone: The junction differs from germline at one of its ends, possibly a read error. The genes are TRBV10-2 and TRBJ2-3; the D is unclear. The CDR3 extends over 11 amino acids. Per germline, CDR1 WSHSY and CDR2 SAAADI. The CDR3 coding sequence is TGCGCCAGCAGTAGCAAAGATACGCAGTATTTT. Protein: CASSSKDTQYF.

The chain recombines TRBV7-2 with TRBJ2-2, with 8 bases identical to TRBD1. This CDR3 spans 18 amino acids. The germline V gene has CDR1 SGHTA and CDR2 FQGNSA. J gave up 6 bases and V 3 bases, and 15 bases lay outside the gene matches. The CDR3 DNA is TGTGCCAGCAGCTTTGTACGTCGGATCAGGGGGCGCGCCGGGGAGCTGTTTTTT. This encodes CASSFVRRIRGRAGELFF.

This chain links TRBV5-1 with TRBJ1-1; the D gene is possibly TRBD1 (6 bases). Germline CDR1 SGHRS, CDR2 YFSETQ. Trimming took off 4 bases at V and 4 bases at J, with 14 bases between the two ends. The CDR3 covers 14 residues. The CDR3 sequence: CASSLTRGFTEAFF. The DNA of the CDR3 is TGCGCCAGCAGCCTCACCAGGGGTTTCACTGAAGCTTTCTTT.

The rearrangement links TRBV7-9 to TRBJ1-5, with 8 bases lining up with TRBD1. Germline V gene lookup returns CDR1 SEHNR and CDR2 FQNEAQ (reference sequence). After removal of 1 base from V and 6 bases from J, the junction contained 5 bases not matched to a gene. There are 15 residues in the CDR3. Here the CDR3 reads CASSLGTGKFQPQHF. CDR3 DNA sequence: TGTGCCAGCAGCTTAGGGACAGGGAAGTTTCAGCCCCAGCATTTT.

The chain carries TRBV28 and TRBJ1-5, with 8 bases lining up with TRBD1. J lost 2 bases, V lost 6 bases, and 6 bases had no gene match. The CDR3 length is 15 residues. Germline values: CDR1 MDHEN, CDR2 SYDVKM. The CDR3 spells CASRSPTGGNQPQHF. The CDR3 bases are TGTGCCAGCAGGTCTCCGACAGGGGGCAATCAGCCCCAGCATTTT.

The CDR3 sequence: CASSHSAGGYNEQFF. The CDR3 coding sequence is TGCGCCAGCAGCCACTCGGCGGGGGGGTACAATGAGCAGTTCTTC. The chain has TRBV4-1 and TRBJ2-1, with 9 bases fitting TRBD2. The CDR3 loop spans 15 amino acids. Germline values: CDR1 MGHRA, CDR2 YSYEKL. J was trimmed by 4 bases and V by 3 bases; bases with no gene match: 4.

This clone is a singleton in its sample. The V gene is TRBV6-5, the J gene TRBJ2-1; D unclear. Trimming removed 0 bases from V and 6 bases from J, with 6 bases in between. Per germline, CDR1 MNHEY and CDR2 SVGAGI. This CDR3 region has 13 residues. The CDR3 loop reads CASSYSKSNEQFF. CDR3 bases: TGTGCCAGCAGTTACTCGAAGAGCAATGAGCAGTTCTTC.

The chain joins TRBV7-2 to TRBJ2-5; 10 bases are a match to TRBD2. Losses at the gene ends were 5 bases for V and 5 bases for J; bases not matched to a gene: 8. There are 15 residues in the CDR3. Germline loops: CDR1 SGHTA, CDR2 FQGNSA. CDR3 residues: CASSLPLAGAETQYF. The CDR3 DNA reads TGTGCCAGCAGCCTCCCCCTAGCGGGAGCGGAGACCCAGTACTTC.

V gene TRBV7-3 combines with J gene TRBJ1-1; 8 positions agree with TRBD1. This CDR3 spans 13 amino acids. V lost 3 bases to trimming and J lost 5 bases; unmatched junction nucleotides: 2. Germline V gene sequence: CDR1 SGHTA, CDR2 FQGTGA. CDR3 in amino acids: CASSFDRGTEAFF. CDR3 DNA sequence: TGTGCCAGCAGCTTCGACAGGGGTACTGAAGCTTTCTTT.

The gene calls are TRBV29-1 and TRBJ2-3; no reliable D call. Trimming took off 7 bases at V and 3 bases at J, with 5 bases between the two ends. The V gene's germline CDR1 is SQVTM and CDR2 ANQGSEA. The CDR3 runs to 10 residues. The CDR3 loop is CSARTDTQYF. The DNA of the CDR3 is TGCAGCGCCCGTACAGATACGCAGTATTTT.

The chain has TRBV4-1 and TRBJ1-1, with TRBD1 as a possible D gene (6 bases). The V end was cut by 4 bases, the J end by 3 bases, with 9 bases between. There are 13 residues in the CDR3. CDR1 and CDR2 from the germline V gene are MGHRA and YSYEKL. As DNA, the CDR3 is TGCGCCAGCAGCCCTCAGGGGTACACTGAAGCTTTCTTT. Translating it yields CASSPQGYTEAFF.